One and the same sample provided the 8 T cell receptor beta chains below, sequenced in a study of blood T cell repertoires in COVID-19 (dated by TCRdb to about 2020). The method behind the library was the immunoSEQ multiplex PCR assay. TCRdb obtained this table from immuneACCESS and retained in-frame rearrangements with V and J assigned. These tables miss some clones; where compared with another copy, unresolved V genes account for less than half of the shortfall, and the remainder is unexplained. The sample includes about 73,000 clones, with roughly four fifths observed a single time. The top ten clonotypes cover 5.5% to 7.5% of the sample. Sequencing was done on a sample of peripheral blood. Source of these receptors: an older woman with acute or convalescent COVID-19.

This clone turned up a few times. The V and J genes are TRBV5-1 and TRBJ1-1; D not resolved. This CDR3 region has 17 residues. Trimming cost V 0 bases and J 1 base, with 16 bases left between them. CDR1 and CDR2 from the germline V gene are SGHRS and YFSETQ. The CDR3 region has the DNA TGCGCCAGCAGCTTGGGACGCCGGGCAGGAGGGAACACTGAAGCTTTCTTT. Translation: CASSLGRRAGGNTEAFF.

The V call is TRBV11-2, the J call TRBJ1-4; D is perhaps TRBD1 (6 bases). CDR3 size: 12 residues. The V gene lost 6 bases and the J gene lost 10 bases, with 12 bases spanning the gap. Germline V gene lookup returns CDR1 SGHAT and CDR2 FQNNGV. CDR3 sequence: CASSPGTRKLFF. For the CDR3, the DNA is TGTGCCAGCAGTCCCGGGACACGAAAACTGTTTTTT.

This clone has ten or more counts. This chain uses TRBV5-1 with TRBJ2-7; 8 bases are a match to TRBD1. The length of the CDR3 is 15 residues. The ends lost 4 bases at V and 0 bases at J; junction bases unmatched: 6. The germline CDR1 and CDR2 sequences are SGHRS and YFSETQ. The CDR3 DNA reads as TGCGCCAGCAGCCGCGGGACAGGAGGCTCCTACGAGCAGTACTTC. Translating gives CASSRGTGGSYEQYF.

This chain uses TRBV30 with TRBJ2-7; 7 bases match TRBD1. Germline-derived CDR1 and CDR2 are GTSNPN and SVGIG (reference sequence). With 6 bases clipped from V and 3 bases from J, the junction kept 11 bases outside the gene matches. CDR3 length equals 14 residues. CDR3 amino acids: CACNRDRVYYEQYF. For the CDR3, the DNA is TGTGCCTGTAACCGGGACAGAGTTTACTACGAGCAGTACTTC. Supplemented by reference TRBV30 and TRBJ2-7, the full variable domain reads SQTIHQWPATLVQPVGSPLSLECTVEGTSNPNLYWYRQAAGRGLQLLFYSVGIGQISSEVPQNLSASRPQDRQFILSSKKLLLSDSGFYLCACNRDRVYYEQYFGPGTRLTVT.

This clone was found a few times. The rearrangement links TRBV29-1 to TRBJ1-1; perhaps TRBD1 as D (5 bases). CDR1 is SQVTM, CDR2 ANQGSEA, per germline. The V gene lost 6 bases and the J gene lost 1 base, with 12 bases spanning the gap. This CDR3 contains 13 residues. The DNA of the CDR3 is TGCAGCGTCACTAAAAGGGGGAACACTGAAGCTTTCTTT. Translating gives CSVTKRGNTEAFF.

The chain uses TRBV5-1 and TRBJ1-1, with no clear D. Per germline, CDR1 SGHRS and CDR2 YFSETQ. The CDR3 length is 15 residues. V lost 4 bases and J lost 0, with 13 bases in between. The CDR3 region has the DNA TGCGCCAGCAGCCAATCCGGGAGCATGAACACTGAAGCTTTCTTT. The encoded protein is CASSQSGSMNTEAFF.

This clone was recorded once. This chain uses TRBV20-1 with TRBJ2-7; D gene unclear. Germline CDR1 and CDR2: DFQATT and SNEGSKA (reference sequence). The CDR3 totals 13 residues. Trimming pared 3 bases from V and 7 bases from J, leaving 16 bases between. The CDR3 nucleotides read TGCAGTGCTAGTACCCCTACGGGTGAAGAGCAGTACTTC. Encoded protein: CSASTPTGEEQYF.

The chain employs TRBV12-5 and TRBJ2-3, with TRBD2 as a possible D gene (6 bases). Deletions cut 6 bases from V and 6 bases from J, with 10 bases between. CDR1 and CDR2 (germline): LGHNT, FRNRAP. CDR3 length equals 12 residues. For the CDR3, the DNA is TGTGCTAGTGGGTTCCGGGGGGATACGCAGTATTTT. Its protein is CASGFRGDTQYF.